Listed here is a single TCR beta chain. V lost 2 bases to trimming and J lost 6 bases; unmatched junction nucleotides: 3. This CDR3 has 14 amino acids. Germline V gene data show CDR1 as SGHTA and CDR2 as FQGNSA. These data are taken from a study of CD8+CD57+ T cells in acquired aplastic anemia. Profiling of TCR beta VDJ combinations and CDR3 sequences used genomic DNA as template. TCRdb independently ran MiXCR on the reads; one entry per CDR3 protein. This sample carries some 47,000 distinct CDR3 sequences, around 73% of them seen once, and the ten largest clones take roughly 34%. The rearrangement joins TRBV7-2 to TRBJ2-3; 9 nucleotides match TRBD1. The sample was sorted CD4+, CD8+, or CD8+CD57+ T cells (not recorded which) from PBMCs. The clonotype originates from a human donor in good health, serving as a control. The CDR3 loop reads CASSLWTGEDTQYF. As DNA, the CDR3 is TGTGCCAGCAGCTTATGGACAGGGGAGGATACGCAGTATTTT.